This T cell receptor beta chain was recovered during a study of OX40 agonist ivuxolimab in advanced cancers. Overall study context: The patients received agonistic anti-OX40 (CD134) antibody ivuxolimab. Prior checkpoint blockade (anti-PD-1, anti-PD-L1 or anti-CTLA-4) was permitted; about 40% had it. The study's findings and limits: CD4+ T cells averaged fewer expanded clones than CD8+ T cells. Partial responders treated at 0.1-3.0 mg/kg exhibited clonal expansion among the lowest measured.

The method was immunoSEQ multiplex PCR; TCRdb's version includes in-frame clones alone and lacks a portion of them. This table has 60,000 to 85,000 clones, more than 75% appearing once. The CDR3 has 13 residues. The germline CDR1 and CDR2 sequences are MDHEN and SYDVKM. Trimming took 4 bases from V and 7 from J, leaving 11 bases between them. As regards this clone: Its antigen remains unidentified.

This sequence originates from an adult with an advanced solid tumor such as melanoma, head and neck, liver or kidney cancer. The chain recombines TRBV28 with TRBJ1-5; weak D call: TRBD1 (5 bases). The starting material was CD4+ or CD8+ T cells sorted from blood, obtained in a trial of the OX40 agonist ivuxolimab. CDR3 coding DNA: TGTGCCAGCAGTTCACAGGTAGGGCAGCCCCAGCATTTT. Amino acid sequence: CASSSQVGQPQHF.